Listed here are 27 T cell receptor beta chains from one sample, sequenced in a study of technical replicates of blood from several donors. Only in-frame clones appear in the TCRdb table, and some are missing; sequencing was by immunoSEQ multiplex PCR. The data show tens of thousands of clones, roughly 92% seen once. Sequenced material: T cells isolated from PBMCs. These TCRs come from a human donor in good health.

This rearrangement joins TRBV6-6 to TRBJ1-5; D ambiguous. Germline CDR1 MNHNY, CDR2 SVGAGI (reference sequence). V lost 4 bases and J 1 base, leaving 5 bases between the germline ends. The CDR3 totals 13 residues. Here the CDR3 reads CASSSLSNQPQHF. DNA for the CDR3: TGTGCCAGCAGTTCCCTAAGCAATCAGCCCCAGCATTTT.

The genes are TRBV4-3 and TRBJ2-3; 12 nucleotides align to TRBD2. Germline V gene sequence: CDR1 LGHNA, CDR2 YSLEER. The CDR3 runs 17 residues. V was clipped by 0 bases and J by 3 bases; unmatched bases: 4. This chain's CDR3 is CASSQDELAGGTDTQYF. The CDR3 DNA is TGCGCCAGCAGCCAAGATGAGCTAGCGGGAGGGACAGATACGCAGTATTTT.

V usage is TRBV7-6 and J usage is TRBJ2-1, with D possibly TRBD2 on 6 matching bases. Trimming stripped 5 bases from V and 1 base from J, with 12 bases between. Germline V CDR1 and CDR2: SGHVS, FNYEAQ. There are 15 residues in the CDR3. The CDR3 nucleotides read TGTGCCAGCAGCGCCCGACTAGGTTCCTACAATGAGCAGTTCTTC. This codes for CASSARLGSYNEQFF. Full variable domain (outside the CDR3, taken from reference TRBV7-6 and TRBJ2-1): GAGVSQSPRYKVTKRGQDVALRCDPISGHVSLYWYRQALGQGPEFLTYFNYEAQQDKSGLPNDRFSAERPEGSISTLTIQRTEQRDSAMYRCASSARLGSYNEQFFGPGTRLTVL.

This chain joins TRBV7-2 and TRBJ1-1; weak D call: TRBD1 (5 bases). The germline V gene encodes CDR1 SGHTA and CDR2 FQGNSA. CDR3 length: 13 amino acids. Trimming stripped 3 bases from V and 6 bases from J, with 11 bases between. Here the CDR3 DNA reads TGTGCCAGCAGCTTCATTAGGGGTCCTGAAGCTTTCTTT. Its translation is CASSFIRGPEAFF.

This chain links TRBV10-3 with TRBJ1-2; D unresolved. The CDR3 contains 13 residues. Germline lookup yields CDR1 ENHRY and CDR2 SYGVKD. The ends were cut back, 9 bases at V and 4 bases at J, with 15 bases in the middle. This CDR3 is CAMMGDGGYGYTF. The CDR3 nucleotides read TGTGCCATGATGGGAGACGGAGGCTATGGCTACACCTTC.

This chain's CDR3 is CASSEHRFYGYTF. The CDR3 DNA is TGTGCCAGCAGTGAACACAGGTTCTATGGCTACACCTTC. This chain uses TRBV6-1 with TRBJ1-2; a possible D gene is TRBD1 (5 bases). Germline CDR1 is MNHNS and CDR2 is SASEGT. Trimming shortened V by 2 bases and J by 4 bases, and 8 bases separated the two germline ends. The CDR3 covers 13 residues.

The J gene is TRBJ2-7, the V gene TRBV7-9; weak D call: TRBD2 (5 bases). Germline CDR1 and CDR2: SEHNR and FQNEAQ (reference sequence). The CDR3 loop spans 14 amino acids. V lost 2 bases and J lost 7, with 15 bases in between. The CDR3: CASSLSGTTGEQYF. Here the CDR3 DNA reads TGTGCCAGCAGCTTATCAGGAACAACGGGGGAGCAGTACTTC.

The chain recombines TRBV9 with TRBJ2-5, with 10 bases lining up with TRBD2. This CDR3 has 16 amino acids. CDR1 and CDR2 (germline): SGDLS, YYNGEE. The junction had 11 bases not matched to a gene; V was cut back by 4 bases and J by 5 bases. The CDR3: CASSFQAAGGGETQYF. The CDR3 nucleotides are TGTGCCAGCAGCTTCCAAGCAGCGGGAGGGGGGGAGACCCAGTACTTC.

V gene TRBV7-9 combines with J gene TRBJ1-5; D unresolved. The CDR3 spans 15 residues. V lost 1 base and J lost 5, with 12 bases in between. The germline CDR1 and CDR2 sequences are SEHNR and FQNEAQ (reference sequence). CDR3 bases: TGTGCCAGCAGCTTAGGTCCTAGTCGGGATCAGCCCCAGCATTTT. This codes for CASSLGPSRDQPQHF.

The V and J genes are TRBV6-6 and TRBJ1-4; 9 bases are a match to TRBD1. Germline CDR1 MNHNY, CDR2 SVGAGI (reference sequence). The junction had 10 bases not matched to a gene; V was cut back by 5 bases and J by 6 bases. The CDR3 covers 16 residues. DNA for the CDR3: TGTGCCAGCAGTCCCCTGGACAGGGGAGGAGATGAAAAACTGTTTTTT. It is translated as CASSPLDRGGDEKLFF.

This clone is a singleton in its sample. The rearrangement links TRBV4-3 to TRBJ2-4; maybe TRBD2 (5 bases). Trimming took 0 bases from V and 8 from J, leaving 11 bases between them. From germline, CDR1 is LGHNA and CDR2 YSLEER. The CDR3 consists of 14 residues. The CDR3 spells CASSQELVGDIQYF. DNA of the CDR3: TGCGCCAGCAGCCAAGAACTCGTCGGGGACATTCAGTACTTC.

The chain combines TRBV27 with TRBJ1-2, with D uncertain. The CDR3 consists of 12 residues. Trimming took 6 bases from V and 2 from J, leaving 7 bases between them. CDR1 and CDR2 from the germline V gene are MNHEY and SMNVEV (reference sequence). The CDR3 nucleotides read TGTGCCAGCAGGGCAGTAAACTATGGCTACACCTTC. This encodes CASRAVNYGYTF.

The chain couples TRBV10-3 to TRBJ2-5, with D perhaps TRBD2 (5 bases). V lost 8 bases and J 7 bases, leaving 17 bases between the germline ends. Germline CDR1 is ENHRY and CDR2 is SYGVKD. The length of the CDR3 is 13 residues. The CDR3 DNA is TGTGCCATCGGCAAGGTCGCCGAGGGGACCCAGTACTTC. It translates to CAIGKVAEGTQYF.

This chain uses TRBV13 with TRBJ1-3; the D is unclear. Per germline, CDR1 PRHDT and CDR2 FYEKMQ (reference sequence). The length of the CDR3 is 15 residues. Trimming removed 0 bases at V and 0 bases at J, with 6 bases between. CDR3 sequence reads: CASSLGPGSGNTIYF. DNA of the CDR3: TGTGCCAGCAGCTTAGGTCCAGGCTCTGGAAACACCATATATTTT.

The rearrangement uses TRBV6-5 and TRBJ2-2; 8 bases map to TRBD1. Trimming took 1 base from V and 5 from J; bases not matched to a gene: 0. Germline CDR1 MNHEY, CDR2 SVGAGI. The CDR3 extends over 14 amino acids. The CDR3 spells CASSYYRGTGELFF. The CDR3 bases are TGTGCCAGCAGTTACTACAGGGGGACCGGGGAGCTGTTTTTT.

The chain is built from TRBV18 and TRBJ2-7; TRBD2 agrees at 7 bases. With V trimmed by 2 bases and J by 3 bases, 10 bases remained unmatched. In germline, CDR1 is KGHSH, CDR2 LQKENI. The CDR3 totals 16 residues. CDR3 bases: TGTGCCAGCTCACCAGGGTTGCGGGAGTTGTTCTACGAGCAGTACTTC. This gives the protein CASSPGLRELFYEQYF.

The chain employs TRBV9 and TRBJ2-7; D perhaps matches TRBD2 (6 bases). CDR3 length: 15 residues. Trimming stripped 0 bases from V and 1 base from J, with 11 bases between. The germline CDR1 and CDR2 sequences are SGDLS and YYNGEE. The CDR3, as DNA: TGTGCCAGCAGCGTAGGCCGGGCGGGGTCCTACGAGCAGTACTTC. Its protein product is CASSVGRAGSYEQYF.

This clone turned up a few times. The chain employs TRBV4-1 and TRBJ1-1; 7 bases are a match to TRBD1. The trim removed 0 bases at V and 5 bases at J, leaving 6 bases unmatched. Germline CDR1 reads MGHRA; CDR2 reads YSYEKL. The CDR3 length is 15 residues. CDR3 in DNA: TGCGCCAGCAGCCAAGAGGCAGGGGGTGATACTGAAGCTTTCTTT. Amino acid sequence: CASSQEAGGDTEAFF.

The genes are TRBV4-1 and TRBJ2-3; no clear D. From germline, CDR1 is MGHRA and CDR2 YSYEKL. The ends were cut back, 4 bases at V and 6 bases at J, with 14 bases in the middle. This CDR3 comprises 14 residues. CDR3 nucleotides: TGCGCCAGCAGCCCAACCTTACCTCGGGATACGCAGTATTTT. It is translated as CASSPTLPRDTQYF.

The chain has TRBV2 and TRBJ1-2; D may be TRBD1 (5 bases). V dropped 7 bases and J dropped 1 base, with 7 bases sitting between them. Germline V CDR1 and CDR2: SNHLY, FYNNEI. The CDR3 runs 12 residues. For the CDR3, the DNA is TGTGCCAGCAAGCAGGGTAACTATGGCTACACCTTC. This gives the protein CASKQGNYGYTF.

A single count supports this clone. V usage is TRBV27 and J usage is TRBJ1-2; possibly TRBD1 for D (6 bases). CDR3 length equals 16 residues. Germline-derived CDR1 and CDR2 are MNHEY and SMNVEV (reference sequence). The V and J ends lost 6 bases and 6 bases respectively, with 23 bases between them. The CDR3 sequence: CASSRSLGGAWDGYTF. Written as DNA, the CDR3 is TGTGCCAGCAGCCGTAGTTTGGGGGGGGCTTGGGATGGCTACACCTTC.

CDR3 in DNA: TGCGCCAGCAGCCAACAGACAGGGTCAGATACGCAGTATTTT. Translating gives CASSQQTGSDTQYF. V usage is TRBV4-3 and J usage is TRBJ2-3; 7 bases are a match to TRBD1. Germline loops: CDR1 LGHNA, CDR2 YSLEER. The junction had 3 bases not matched to a gene; V was cut back by 2 bases and J by 4 bases. The CDR3 runs to 14 residues.

CDR3 sequence reads: CASIPPSGRHEQFF. In nucleotides, the CDR3 is TGCGCCAGCATTCCCCCTAGCGGGAGACATGAGCAGTTCTTC. V is TRBV5-1 and J is TRBJ2-1; 10 bases map to TRBD2. V gave up 6 bases and J gave up 8 bases; unmatched junction bases: 8. The CDR3 runs to 14 residues. CDR1 is SGHRS, CDR2 YFSETQ, per germline.

This sequence joins TRBV19 and TRBJ1-2, with 9 positions matching TRBD1. Germline trimming cut 5 bases from V and 4 bases from J; bases unmatched to any gene: 14. The CDR3 is 17 amino acids. The germline V gene encodes CDR1 LNHDA and CDR2 SQIVND (reference sequence). CDR3 sequence: CASSSPGQGPSVYGYTF. Written as DNA, the CDR3 is TGTGCCAGTAGTTCTCCGGGACAGGGACCCTCTGTCTATGGCTACACCTTC.

The chain uses TRBV4-2 and TRBJ1-2, with no clear D. Trimming took 1 base from V and 3 from J, leaving 3 bases between them. Germline lookup yields CDR1 LGHNA and CDR2 YNFKEQ. The CDR3 has 12 amino acids. CDR3 DNA: TGTGCCAGCAGCCAAGGAGACTATGGCTACACCTTC. It codes for CASSQGDYGYTF.

This chain uses TRBV5-1 with TRBJ2-7; 12 bases are shared with TRBD2. The CDR3 is 15 amino acids. V shed 4 bases, J shed 2 bases, and the junction held 4 bases outside the gene matches. The germline V gene has CDR1 SGHRS and CDR2 YFSETQ. For the CDR3, the DNA is TGCGCCAGCAGCGGACGACTAGCGGGGGCCTACGAGCAGTACTTC. Translated, it gives CASSGRLAGAYEQYF.

The chain has TRBV6-1 and TRBJ1-1; D is ambiguous. The CDR3 consists of 13 residues. CDR1 and CDR2 from the germline V gene are MNHNS and SASEGT. V lost 4 bases and J lost 4, with 10 bases in between. As DNA, the CDR3 is TGTGCCAGCAGTGTGGGCAGAACCACTGAAGCTTTCTTT. Encoded protein: CASSVGRTTEAFF.